This T cell receptor (beta chain) was sequenced for a study of post-analysis software for immune sequencing data. The overall study: The disease courses spanned relapsing-remitting, secondary progressive and progressive-relapsing forms of multiple sclerosis.

In the case of this clonotype: The antigen is not known.

The authors incorporated unique molecular identifiers into the TCR beta cDNA libraries. Once about 0.9 to 11 million T cells were used, a few hundred thousand cDNA molecules resulted. TCRdb reprocessed the PCR reads with MiXCR, giving one entry per CDR3 protein. The sample lists about half a million distinct CDR3 sequences; around 40% were seen once. Germline assignment: CDR1 MNHNY and CDR2 SVGAGI (reference sequence). The CDR3 is 16 residues long. The V end lost 4 bases, the J end lost 3 bases, and 18 bases lay between the germline ends. Study-wide results and caveats: Samples prepared in the same batch strongly co-clustered by F measure. Normalized Chao1 diversity was significantly reduced in patients versus controls. In patients, roughly 5 TRBV segments were more frequent than in controls, with TRBV5-6, TRBV5-1 and TRBV20-1 among them.

This TCR was sampled from a girl aged 10 to 17 with multiple sclerosis. The chain has TRBV6-6 and TRBJ1-2; D is unresolved. The sequenced material came from blood. This CDR3 reads CASSSRPVHGDYGYTF. CDR3 coding DNA: TGTGCCAGCAGTTCACGACCCGTACACGGGGACTATGGCTACACCTTC.